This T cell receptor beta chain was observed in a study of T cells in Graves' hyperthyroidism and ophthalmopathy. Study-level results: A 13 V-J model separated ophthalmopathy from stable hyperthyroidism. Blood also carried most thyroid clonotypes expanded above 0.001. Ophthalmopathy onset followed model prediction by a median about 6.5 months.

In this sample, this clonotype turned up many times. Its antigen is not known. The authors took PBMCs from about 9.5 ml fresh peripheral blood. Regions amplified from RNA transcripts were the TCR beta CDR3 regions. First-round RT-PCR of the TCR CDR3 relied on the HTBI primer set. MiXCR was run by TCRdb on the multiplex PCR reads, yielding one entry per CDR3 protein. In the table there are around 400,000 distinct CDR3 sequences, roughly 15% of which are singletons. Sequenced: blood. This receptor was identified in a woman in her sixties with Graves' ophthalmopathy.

The CDR3 nucleotides are TGTGCTAGTGGTTTGGTACAGACTGAGACCGGGACCGGCCGTCACGGGGAGCTGTTTTTT. Its translation is CASGLVQTETGTGRHGELFF. The rearrangement links TRBV12-5 to TRBJ2-2, with D perhaps given as TRBD1 or TRBD2 (5 bases each). Germline V lookup: CDR1 LGHNT, CDR2 FRNRAP. Trimming removed 0 bases at V and 7 bases at J, with 27 bases between. The CDR3 spans 20 residues.